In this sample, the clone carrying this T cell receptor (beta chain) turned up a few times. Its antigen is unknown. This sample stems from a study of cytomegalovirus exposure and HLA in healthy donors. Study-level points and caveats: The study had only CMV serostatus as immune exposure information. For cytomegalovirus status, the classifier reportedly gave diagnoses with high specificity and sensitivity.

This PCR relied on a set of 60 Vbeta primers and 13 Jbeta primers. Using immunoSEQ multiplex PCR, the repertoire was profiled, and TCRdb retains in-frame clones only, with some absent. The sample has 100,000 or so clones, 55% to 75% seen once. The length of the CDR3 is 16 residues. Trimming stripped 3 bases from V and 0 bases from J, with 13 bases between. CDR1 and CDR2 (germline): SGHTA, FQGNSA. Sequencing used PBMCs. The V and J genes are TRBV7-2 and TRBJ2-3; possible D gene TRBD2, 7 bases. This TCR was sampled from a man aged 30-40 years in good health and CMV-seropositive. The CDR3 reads CASSFFGGGSTDTQYF. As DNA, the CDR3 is TGTGCCAGCAGCTTTTTCGGCGGGGGCAGCACAGATACGCAGTATTTT.